A selection of T cell receptor beta chains follows, all from one sample in a study of beta chain features in type 1 diabetes. Repertoires were generated with immunoSEQ multiplex PCR, while TCRdb's copy carries only in-frame clones and drops some. The table records about 660,000 clones, 11% to 15% of them present only once. The sample taken for sequencing was naive CD4+ T cells from blood. Every receptor here comes from a man younger than 30 with type 1 diabetes. CDR3s include the opening cysteine and the closing phenylalanine or tryptophan. Fields, in order: V gene, CDR3 protein.

v_call: TRBV28
cdr3_aa: CASSSAGTSGRAEQYF

v_call: TRBV4-1
cdr3_aa: CASSQVPILRDRERRGGELFF

v_call: TRBV7-2
cdr3_aa: CASSLPGTWALHF

v_call: TRBV27
cdr3_aa: CASSTQGRSYTF

v_call: TRBV9
cdr3_aa: CASSVATGNNEQFF

v_call: TRBV5-6
cdr3_aa: CASSSDRGQTEAFF

v_call: TRBV11-2
cdr3_aa: CASSQRLAGPDTQYF

v_call: TRBV28
cdr3_aa: CASSFTTRETQYF

v_call: TRBV2
cdr3_aa: CASNVGGGIFAEAFF

v_call: TRBV25-1
cdr3_aa: CASSDTRQSQETQYF

v_call: TRBV28
cdr3_aa: CASRGQGTSYEQYF

v_call: TRBV28
cdr3_aa: CASRTPGQGAGELFF

v_call: TRBV27
cdr3_aa: CASSLQALSYNEQFF

v_call: TRBV27
cdr3_aa: CASRTGLYEQYF

v_call: TRBV4-2
cdr3_aa: CASSQVIGTGNTIYF

v_call: TRBV7-6
cdr3_aa: CASSPERRSTDTQYF

v_call: TRBV15
cdr3_aa: CATSRDYGGSYEQYF

v_call: TRBV6-5
cdr3_aa: CASSYGGQSYEQYF

v_call: TRBV30
cdr3_aa: CAWSVVRGTGRVSNQPQHF

v_call: TRBV10-3
cdr3_aa: CAISVRQGTDTQYF

v_call: TRBV7-9
cdr3_aa: CASSSQGGGNQPQHF

v_call: TRBV5-1
cdr3_aa: CASSGLGAVADTQYF

v_call: TRBV27
cdr3_aa: CASSPSGQLLRGEQYF

v_call: TRBV7-2
cdr3_aa: CASSLLGTLEGTQYF

v_call: TRBV14
cdr3_aa: CASSQEWETQYF

v_call: TRBV29-1
cdr3_aa: CSQDTIVGETQYF

v_call: TRBV7-9
cdr3_aa: CASSIITGKGWETQYF

v_call: TRBV5-6
cdr3_aa: CASTVRQGAKNIQYF

v_call: TRBV19
cdr3_aa: CAIGLANTGELFF